This TCR beta chain was observed in a study of blood T cells in healthy people across ages. General study results and limits: Per million T cells, TCR beta diversity dropped about linearly as age rose.

The authors ran a second PCR of roughly 6 to 12 cycles using a sample-barcoded 5' primer and a J-beta primer mix. A minimum of 2.5 million CDR3-containing paired-end reads was obtained for each sample. TCRdb reanalysed the 5' RACE reads using MiXCR and keeps one entry per CDR3 protein. In the table there are 730,000 or so distinct CDR3 sequences, roughly 44% of which are singletons. The study isolated at least 6.5 million PBMCs from each sample. V gave up 1 base and J gave up 11 bases, with 17 bases separating them. Germline CDR1 reads LGHNA; CDR2 reads YNFKEQ. The CDR3 runs 14 residues. Note on this clonotype: Its matching antigen is unknown.

The chain has TRBV4-2 and TRBJ1-1, with TRBD1 as a possible D gene (6 bases). This sequence was found in a woman aged 55-69 years in good health. The specimen sequenced was blood. CDR3 in amino acids: CASSQGGDTLGAFF. Written as DNA, the CDR3 is TGTGCCAGCAGCCAAGGTGGGGACACCCTGGGGGCTTTCTTT.